One and the same sample provided the 19 T cell receptor beta chains below, sequenced in a study of control samples from healthy donors and cancer patients. The repertoire was sequenced with immunoSEQ multiplex PCR; TCRdb's copy has only in-frame clones and lacks some. In the table there are about 230,000 clones, roughly 82% of which are singletons. The sample consisted of PBMCs. Every receptor here comes from a woman aged 55-70 years with lung cancer.

The chain joins TRBV19 to TRBJ2-1, with D perhaps being TRBD1 or TRBD2 (5 bases each). Between the trimmed V and J ends, which lost 0 bases and 7 bases, there was a span of 19 bases. Germline loops: CDR1 LNHDA, CDR2 SQIVND (reference sequence). The CDR3 length is 17 residues. This CDR3 is CASSIELRRDVWNEQFF. In DNA form, the CDR3 reads TGTGCCAGTAGTATAGAGCTTCGCCGGGACGTGTGGAATGAGCAGTTCTTC.

This chain connects TRBV11-2 to TRBJ1-1; D ambiguous. The CDR3 sequence is 13 residues long. The germline V and J ends were trimmed by 1 base and 6 bases, with 9 bases remaining between them. Germline V CDR1 and CDR2: SGHAT, FQNNGV. The CDR3 nucleotides are TGTGCCAGCAGCTTAGGCTGGTTCCCTGAAGCTTTCTTT. This encodes CASSLGWFPEAFF.

This clone was recorded a few times. The CDR3 region has the DNA TGTGCCAGCAGCCGAGCGACAGGGGGCGCATACGAGCAGTACTTC. This codes for CASSRATGGAYEQYF. V gene TRBV5-4 combines with J gene TRBJ2-7; the match to TRBD1 covers 10 bases. This CDR3 is built from 15 residues. V shed 4 bases, J shed 4 bases, and the junction held 8 bases outside the gene matches. CDR1 and CDR2 from the germline V gene are SGHNT and YYREEE (reference sequence).

The chain joins TRBV10-3 to TRBJ2-5; a possible D gene is TRBD2 (5 bases). Per the germline V gene, CDR1 is ENHRY and CDR2 is SYGVKD. Trimming cost V 8 bases and J 3 bases, with 16 bases left between them. The CDR3 has 14 residues. The CDR3 sequence: CAIRGHGEKETQYF. The CDR3 region has the DNA TGTGCCATCCGGGGTCACGGGGAAAAAGAGACCCAGTACTTC.

In its sample, this clone was seen many times. The genes are TRBV7-9 and TRBJ2-7, with unresolved D. V lost 2 bases and J 2 bases, leaving 4 bases between the germline ends. The CDR3 spans 12 residues. CDR1 and CDR2 from the germline V gene are SEHNR and FQNEAQ (reference sequence). DNA of the CDR3: TGTGCCAGCAGCTTACAGGCCTACGAGCAGTACTTC. Translated: CASSLQAYEQYF.

J is TRBJ1-5 and V is TRBV4-1; TRBD1 might be the D (6 bases). Germline CDR1 is MGHRA and CDR2 is YSYEKL. The CDR3 spans 14 residues. Trimming took off 0 bases at V and 6 bases at J, with 9 bases between the two ends. CDR3 sequence reads: CASSQESQGQPQHF. CDR3 sequence (DNA): TGCGCCAGCAGCCAAGAGTCACAGGGTCAGCCCCAGCATTTT.

This rearrangement joins TRBV7-8 to TRBJ2-7; the D gene is possibly TRBD2 (5 bases). There are 15 residues in the CDR3. Germline V gene sequence: CDR1 SGHVS, CDR2 FQNEAQ. Trimming stripped 7 bases from V and 7 bases from J, with 23 bases between. CDR3 sequence: CASTSQVSGGDEQYF. CDR3 nucleotide sequence: TGTGCCAGCACCTCCCAGGTGAGCGGCGGAGATGAGCAGTACTTC.

The rearrangement uses TRBV30 and TRBJ2-6; 12 nucleotides match TRBD2. With V trimmed by 4 bases and J by 8 bases, 6 bases remained unmatched. Per germline, CDR1 GTSNPN and CDR2 SVGIG (reference sequence). CDR3 size: 15 residues. CDR3 in amino acids: CAWITSGRPPNVLTF. In DNA, the CDR3 is TGTGCCTGGATCACTAGCGGGAGGCCTCCCAACGTCCTGACTTTC.

V usage is TRBV7-8 and J usage is TRBJ2-7, with 7 bases that match TRBD1. This CDR3 spans 14 amino acids. CDR1 SGHVS and CDR2 FQNEAQ come from the germline V gene. The ends lost 1 base at V and 0 bases at J; junction bases unmatched: 0. CDR3 region: CASSLGTGSYEQYF. DNA of the CDR3: TGTGCCAGCAGCTTAGGGACAGGCTCCTACGAGCAGTACTTC.

The chain joins TRBV6-5 to TRBJ1-5; perhaps TRBD1 as D (6 bases). The CDR3 is made up of 14 amino acids. The germline gives CDR1 MNHEY, CDR2 SVGAGI. Trimming took off 5 bases at V and 3 bases at J, with 11 bases between the two ends. CDR3 loop: CASSPDRTNQPQHF. The CDR3 DNA reads as TGTGCCAGCAGTCCAGACAGGACCAATCAGCCCCAGCATTTT.

This chain links TRBV6-5 with TRBJ2-5; 8 bases match TRBD1. This CDR3 has 14 residues. Germline CDR1 is MNHEY and CDR2 is SVGAGI. The V segment lost 7 bases and the J segment 5 bases; nucleotides outside the gene matches: 9. The CDR3 sequence is CASNTIQGVETQYF. The CDR3 DNA reads TGTGCCAGCAATACAATACAGGGGGTGGAGACCCAGTACTTC.

The J gene is TRBJ1-6, the V gene TRBV7-2; D ambiguous. The CDR3 is made up of 12 amino acids. Between the trimmed V and J ends, which lost 5 bases and 7 bases, there was a span of 6 bases. The germline V gene encodes CDR1 SGHTA and CDR2 FQGNSA. As DNA, the CDR3 is TGTGCCAGCAGCCCAAGAAATTCACCCCTCCACTTT. Amino acid sequence: CASSPRNSPLHF.

The chain carries TRBV5-7 and TRBJ1-2; perhaps TRBD1 as D (5 bases). TRBV5-7 is marked as an open reading frame, function uncertain. Trimming shortened V by 4 bases and J by 0 bases, and 19 bases separated the two germline ends. The CDR3 sequence is 17 residues long. CDR3 amino acids: CASSGGTGLPANYGYTF. The CDR3 DNA sequence: TGTGCCAGCAGCGGGGGAACGGGGTTACCTGCTAACTATGGCTACACCTTC.

This clone has just one count. The V gene is TRBV20-1, the J gene TRBJ2-1; unclear D gene. The V gene lost 5 bases and the J gene lost 13 bases, with 15 bases spanning the gap. From germline, CDR1 is DFQATT and CDR2 SNEGSKA (reference sequence). The CDR3 loop spans 11 amino acids. The CDR3 bases are TGCAGTGCTGCCATTTATCCGTACCAGTTCTTC. It specifies CSAAIYPYQFF.

The rearrangement links TRBV6-5 to TRBJ1-1; possible D gene TRBD1, 5 bases. V lost 7 bases and J lost 1, with 13 bases in between. The CDR3 length is 14 residues. Germline CDR1 reads MNHEY; CDR2 reads SVGAGI. CDR3 sequence reads: CASKYIRENTEAFF. As DNA, the CDR3 is TGTGCCAGCAAGTACATCAGGGAGAACACTGAAGCTTTCTTT.

The chain couples TRBV10-2 to TRBJ2-2, with D tentatively TRBD2 (5 bases). Deletions cut 4 bases from V and 4 bases from J, with 13 bases between. Looked up from germline, CDR1 is WSHSY and CDR2 is SAAADI. This CDR3 has 15 residues. CDR3 bases: TGCGCCAGCAGTGCCACGGGATGGGGCACCGGGGAGCTGTTTTTT. It translates to CASSATGWGTGELFF.

V and J are TRBV7-3 and TRBJ2-1, with a tentative D call TRBD1 (6 bases). Trimming left V 3 bases short and J 6 bases short, with 9 bases between. CDR1 and CDR2 from the germline V gene are SGHTA and FQGTGA. The CDR3 is 13 amino acids. The CDR3 sequence: CASSLSGVNEQFF. CDR3 nucleotides: TGTGCCAGCAGCTTGTCAGGGGTCAATGAGCAGTTCTTC.

The chain recombines TRBV20-1 with TRBJ2-2; D gene ambiguous. The length of the CDR3 is 12 residues. Trimming stripped 3 bases from V and 6 bases from J, with 8 bases between. Germline CDR1 and CDR2: DFQATT and SNEGSKA (reference sequence). This CDR3 reads CSASRRAGELFF. CDR3 coding DNA: TGCAGTGCTAGTCGACGCGCCGGGGAGCTGTTTTTT.

This clone has only a few counts. The chain employs TRBV6-5 and TRBJ1-1; D gene unclear. The ends were cut back, 6 bases at V and 1 base at J, with 15 bases in the middle. The germline V gene has CDR1 MNHEY and CDR2 SVGAGI. The CDR3 is made up of 15 amino acids. This CDR3 is CASRRKGRPNTEAFF. CDR3 nucleotide sequence: TGTGCCAGCAGGCGAAAAGGACGGCCGAACACTGAAGCTTTCTTT.